The 26 T cell receptor beta chains below were found in one sample sequenced in a study of CD8 T cells in ankylosing spondylitis. TCRdb ran MiXCR on the 5' RACE reads and lists one entry per CDR3 protein. The sample lists approximately 250,000 distinct CDR3 sequences; around 8% were seen once. What was sequenced was blood, either unsorted or a sorted T cell fraction (not recorded which). Receptors were obtained from a female donor with ankylosing spondylitis or in good health (not recorded which).

This clonotype was detected a few times. The V call is TRBV7-2, the J call TRBJ2-5; 8 positions agree with TRBD2. Germline CDR1 reads SGHTA; CDR2 reads FQGNSA. V trimming: 1 base; J trimming: 4 bases; junction bases outside the gene matches: 5. The CDR3 has 15 amino acids. The CDR3 reads CASSLDGTRTETQYF. The DNA for the CDR3 is TGTGCCAGCAGCTTAGACGGGACTAGGACAGAGACCCAGTACTTC. The entire variable domain, with the rest obtained from reference TRBV7-2 and TRBJ2-5, is as follows: GAGVSQSPSNKVTEKGKDVELRCDPISGHTALYWYRQSLGQGLEFLIYFQGNSAPDKSGLPSDRFSAERTGGSVSTLTIQRTQQEDSAVYLCASSLDGTRTETQYFGPGTRLLVL.

This clonotype has ten or more counts. This chain joins TRBV7-6 and TRBJ2-1, with a tentative D call TRBD2 (6 bases). There are 19 residues in the CDR3. V lost 0 bases and J lost 0, with 18 bases in between. Germline V gene lookup returns CDR1 SGHVS and CDR2 FNYEAQ. The chain's CDR3 is CASSLAIFTDGSSYNEQFF. The CDR3 DNA sequence: TGTGCCAGCAGCTTAGCGATATTCACGGACGGGAGCTCCTACAATGAGCAGTTCTTC. Full variable domain (remainder filled in from reference TRBV7-6 and TRBJ2-1): GAGVSQSPRYKVTKRGQDVALRCDPISGHVSLYWYRQALGQGPEFLTYFNYEAQQDKSGLPNDRFSAERPEGSISTLTIQRTEQRDSAMYRCASSLAIFTDGSSYNEQFFGPGTRLTVL.

This clonotype has just a few counts. This chain links TRBV6-5 with TRBJ1-1; D call uncertain. Germline V lookup: CDR1 MNHEY, CDR2 SVGAGI. Trimming pared 4 bases from V and 1 base from J, leaving 13 bases between. The CDR3 length is 15 residues. The CDR3 loop reads CASSFHSAGNTEAFF. The CDR3 bases are TGTGCCAGCAGTTTTCACTCGGCCGGGAACACTGAAGCTTTCTTT.

This clonotype was found a few times. This sequence joins TRBV6-5 and TRBJ2-7, with TRBD2 identical over 9 bases. The germline V gene has CDR1 MNHEY and CDR2 SVGAGI. The J segment lost 2 bases and the V segment lost 6 bases, leaving 2 bases of the junction unmatched. The CDR3 has 13 residues. CDR3: CASSVAGAYEQYF. The CDR3 DNA is TGTGCCAGCAGCGTAGCGGGGGCCTACGAGCAGTACTTC.

This clonotype was seen ten or more times. V is TRBV29-1 and J is TRBJ2-1; 7 nucleotides align to TRBD2. The CDR3 length is 14 residues. V shed 4 bases, J shed 5 bases, and the junction held 8 bases outside the gene matches. CDR1 is SQVTM, CDR2 ANQGSEA, per germline. The CDR3 is CSVAGGSEDNEQFF. The CDR3 region has the DNA TGCAGCGTTGCTGGCGGGAGTGAAGACAATGAGCAGTTCTTC.

This clonotype was seen at least ten times. The rearrangement joins TRBV12-3 or TRBV12-4 to TRBJ2-1; 9 positions match TRBD2. Unmatched junction bases numbered 7, after V lost 2 bases and J lost 5 bases. CDR3 size: 16 residues. The CDR3 protein is CASSLILREGHNEQFF. The CDR3 coding sequence is TGTGCCAGCAGTTTAATCTTGCGGGAGGGCCACAATGAGCAGTTCTTC.

In its sample, this clonotype was seen many times. This chain joins TRBV20-1 and TRBJ2-7; TRBD2 matches 7 bases. Trimming took 3 bases from V and 2 from J; bases not matched to a gene: 10. In germline, CDR1 is DFQATT, CDR2 SNEGSKA (reference sequence). The length of the CDR3 is 15 residues. The CDR3 spells CSASLHSSGTYEQYF. The CDR3, as DNA: TGCAGTGCTAGTCTACACTCTAGCGGAACCTACGAGCAGTACTTC.

This clonotype occurred many times. The CDR3 bases are TGCAGTGGGGACAGGATGACTGAAGCTTTCTTT. Its protein is CSGDRMTEAFF. This chain links TRBV20-1 with TRBJ1-1; 8 bases line up with TRBD1. Germline trimming cut 7 bases from V and 5 bases from J; bases unmatched to any gene: 3. This CDR3 comprises 11 residues. The germline gives CDR1 DFQATT, CDR2 SNEGSKA (reference sequence).

In its sample, this clonotype was seen many times. The rearrangement uses TRBV9 and TRBJ2-6; 8 positions agree with TRBD2. The CDR3 has 18 amino acids. From germline, CDR1 is SGDLS and CDR2 YYNGEE. The J segment lost 0 bases and the V segment lost 4 bases, leaving 9 bases of the junction unmatched. CDR3 coding DNA: TGTGCCAGCAGCCCAGAGGCGGGAGGATCCTCTGGGGCCAACGTCCTGACTTTC. Translation gives CASSPEAGGSSGANVLTF. The whole variable domain, filled in from reference TRBV9 and TRBJ2-6, reads DSGVTQTPKHLITATGQRVTLRCSPRSGDLSVYWYQQSLDQGLQFLIQYYNGEERAKGNILERFSAQQFPDLHSELNLSSLELGDSALYFCASSPEAGGSSGANVLTFGAGSRLTVL.

A note on this clonotype: With a much larger clone just one base away, this may be a read error. J is TRBJ2-7 and V is TRBV19; 11 nucleotides line up with TRBD1. Germline loops: CDR1 LNHDA, CDR2 SQIVND (reference sequence). The CDR3 is 14 residues long. The chain's CDR3 is CASSRRTGGGEQHF. Written as DNA, the CDR3 is TGTGCCAGTAGCCGAAGGACAGGGGGCGGTGAGCAGCACTTC.

A few counts support this clonotype. V gene TRBV5-1 combines with J gene TRBJ2-1, with 11 bases fitting TRBD2. The CDR3 sequence is 14 residues long. The trim removed 6 bases at V and 5 bases at J, leaving 4 bases unmatched. CDR1 is SGHRS, CDR2 YFSETQ, per germline. CDR3 sequence: CASTGTSGNNEQFF. In DNA, the CDR3 is TGCGCCAGCACAGGGACTAGCGGAAACAATGAGCAGTTCTTC.

This clonotype has ten or more counts. The genes are TRBV30 and TRBJ2-7, with 10 bases fitting TRBD2. Losses at the gene ends were 3 bases for V and 5 bases for J; bases not matched to a gene: 16. The V gene's germline CDR1 is GTSNPN and CDR2 SVGIG (reference sequence). This CDR3 comprises 17 residues. CDR3 in DNA: TGTGCCTGGAGCCAACGGGTAGCGGGAGGACTTCGCCACGAGCAGTACTTC. It is translated as CAWSQRVAGGLRHEQYF.

This clonotype has ten or more counts. This CDR3 is CASSTQSTSGSLDTQYF. The DNA of the CDR3 is TGTGCCAGTAGTACGCAATCGACTAGCGGGAGTCTTGATACGCAGTATTTT. The chain couples TRBV19 to TRBJ2-3; 12 nucleotides match TRBD2. V gave up 4 bases and J gave up 6 bases; unmatched junction bases: 11. Germline CDR1 is LNHDA and CDR2 is SQIVND (reference sequence). The CDR3 has 17 amino acids.

This clonotype was detected many times. The chain carries TRBV20-1 and TRBJ2-7; D is uncertain. The CDR3 runs 15 residues. Germline V gives CDR1 DFQATT, CDR2 SNEGSKA (reference sequence). V lost 2 bases and J 6 bases, leaving 20 bases between the germline ends. CDR3 sequence reads: CSARKEGSPKGEQYF. CDR3 nucleotides: TGCAGTGCTAGAAAGGAAGGATCCCCGAAGGGCGAGCAGTACTTC.

Only a few counts were recorded for this clonotype. V gene TRBV7-2 combines with J gene TRBJ1-2; D call uncertain. The V end lost 2 bases, the J end lost 0 bases, and 13 bases lay between the germline ends. CDR1 and CDR2 from the germline V gene are SGHTA and FQGNSA. CDR3 length: 16 residues. CDR3 in amino acids: CASSLRAVPTNYGYTF. The CDR3 DNA sequence: TGTGCCAGCAGCTTAAGGGCGGTACCAACTAACTATGGCTACACCTTC.

This clonotype has ten or more counts. The V gene is TRBV20-1, the J gene TRBJ2-1; perhaps TRBD2 as D (5 bases). This CDR3 spans 14 amino acids. Looked up from germline, CDR1 is DFQATT and CDR2 is SNEGSKA (reference sequence). The V end lost 1 base, the J end lost 4 bases, and 11 bases lay between the germline ends. CDR3 bases: TGCAGTGCTAGAGCTCGGGGTACATACAATGAGCAGTTCTTC. Translation gives CSARARGTYNEQFF.

This clonotype was seen at least ten times. The J gene is TRBJ1-2, the V gene TRBV12-3 or TRBV12-4, with D hard to call. The V and J ends lost 8 bases and 8 bases respectively, with 12 bases between them. This CDR3 region has 11 residues. The CDR3 spells CASGQGNGYTF. CDR3 DNA: TGTGCCAGCGGTCAAGGGAACGGCTACACCTTC.

This chain connects TRBV7-9 to TRBJ1-1; the D is unclear. Germline V gives CDR1 SEHNR, CDR2 FQNEAQ (reference sequence). V was cut by 1 base and J by 8 bases, with 11 bases left in between. The CDR3 totals 13 residues. CDR3 amino acids: CASSLVGVPEAFF. In DNA form, the CDR3 reads TGTGCCAGCAGCTTAGTCGGGGTACCCGAAGCTTTCTTT.

The chain uses TRBV15 and TRBJ2-7; the match to TRBD2 covers 8 bases. This CDR3 comprises 16 residues. CDR1 LNHNV and CDR2 YYDKDF come from the germline V gene (reference sequence). Germline trimming cut 1 base from V and 2 bases from J; bases unmatched to any gene: 7. CDR3 region: CATSRASGGLTYEQYF. DNA for the CDR3: TGTGCCACCAGCAGAGCCAGCGGGGGCCTCACCTACGAGCAGTACTTC.

This clonotype has ten or more counts. The rearrangement links TRBV29-1 to TRBJ2-3, with D maybe TRBD2 (5 bases). Per germline, CDR1 SQVTM and CDR2 ANQGSEA. Trimming took off 0 bases at V and 0 bases at J, with 13 bases between the two ends. The CDR3 runs to 16 residues. The CDR3: CSVEDLGGPSTDTQYF. The CDR3 DNA reads as TGCAGCGTTGAAGATCTGGGCGGGCCGAGCACAGATACGCAGTATTTT.

This clonotype was found many times. The V call is TRBV5-1, the J call TRBJ1-1; TRBD1 agrees at 7 bases. V lost 7 bases, J lost 7 bases, and 16 bases stayed unmatched. CDR3 length: 15 amino acids. Per the germline V gene, CDR1 is SGHRS and CDR2 is YFSETQ. The CDR3 region is CASSSASGGLIEAFF. In nucleotides, the CDR3 is TGCGCCAGCTCTTCTGCCTCAGGGGGGTTGATTGAAGCTTTCTTT.

In the case of this clonotype: Since a much larger clone is just one base distant, this may be a read error. The CDR3 is CASSLAPLGGYTF. CDR3 DNA sequence: TGTGCCAGCAGTTTAGCACCCCTAGGTGGCTACACCTTC. The J gene is TRBJ1-2, the V gene TRBV28; no reliable D call. CDR1 MDHEN and CDR2 SYDVKM come from the germline V gene. The V and J ends lost 2 bases and 7 bases respectively, with 11 bases between them. The CDR3 runs 13 residues.

This clonotype was found many times. V gene TRBV6-2 or TRBV6-3 combines with J gene TRBJ2-1, with D perhaps TRBD1 (6 bases). CDR1 MNHEY and CDR2 SVGEGT come from the germline V gene. V lost 0 bases, J lost 7 bases, and 16 bases lay in between. The CDR3 covers 16 residues. The CDR3 nucleotides read TGTGCCAGCAGTTACTCGAGCGGTCCCACAGGGAATGAGCAGTTCTTC. Translating it yields CASSYSSGPTGNEQFF.

This clonotype appeared many times. The chain couples TRBV4-3 to TRBJ2-2; D is unresolved. The V and J ends lost 0 bases and 8 bases respectively, with 10 bases between them. The germline gives CDR1 LGHNA, CDR2 YSLEER. The CDR3 has 14 residues. The CDR3 region has the DNA TGCGCCAGCAGCCAAGATATTGGGGATGGGGAGCTGTTTTTT. As protein: CASSQDIGDGELFF.

This clonotype was detected ten times or more. This chain uses TRBV5-4 with TRBJ1-1, with TRBD1 as a possible D gene (5 bases). The V end lost 4 bases, the J end lost 5 bases, and 12 bases lay between the germline ends. Germline assignment: CDR1 SGHNT and CDR2 YYREEE (reference sequence). This CDR3 has 13 amino acids. The CDR3 is CASSLRAGTEAFF. The CDR3 nucleotides are TGTGCCAGCAGCCTCAGGGCGGGGACTGAAGCTTTCTTT.

This clonotype has ten or more counts. The J gene is TRBJ2-6, the V gene TRBV9, with D uncertain. Per germline, CDR1 SGDLS and CDR2 YYNGEE. The CDR3 is made up of 16 amino acids. V was shortened by 0 bases and J by 1 base, with 8 bases between the two germline ends. The CDR3 loop is CASSVDISSGANVLTF. The CDR3 coding sequence is TGTGCCAGCAGCGTAGACATTTCTTCTGGGGCCAACGTCCTGACTTTC.